Listed below are T cell receptor beta chains from one sample, sequenced in a study of T-cell reconstitution after alpha-beta-depleted transplantation in children. TCRdb processed the PCR reads anew with MiXCR; each CDR3 protein has one entry. The sample contains some 530,000 distinct CDR3 sequences, approximately 12% of which appear only once. The source material was PBMCs from the stem cell graft donor, sampled from the stem cell graft. The receptors come from a human donor who donated a stem cell graft to a child with combined immunodeficiency. Both conserved end residues are part of each CDR3. A D gene is named only where the DNA matches it firmly. Not all rows give a size; the values are once, few, many and, for expanded clones, a class.

D gene,CDR3 length,J gene,V gene,clone size,CDR3 DNA,CDR3 protein
TRBD1,17,TRBJ2-3,TRBV9,-,TGTGCCAGCAGCCCTTCCGTACAGGGGGCGTTAGGGGATACGCAGTATTTT,CASSPSVQGALGDTQYF
-,14,TRBJ2-1,TRBV7-9,-,TGTGCCAGCAGCTTCCCTGACAGTTACAATGAGCAGTTCTTC,CASSFPDSYNEQFF
TRBD2,18,TRBJ2-1,TRBV6-5,many,TGTGCCAGCAGTTACTCGACATTAGCGGGAGGCCATTACAATGAGCAGTTCTTC,CASSYSTLAGGHYNEQFF
-,13,TRBJ1-1,TRBV4-3,-,TGCGCCAGCAGCCCAGGCGGAAACCACGAAGCTTTCTTT,CASSPGGNHEAFF
-,12,TRBJ2-5,TRBV20-1,-,TGCAGTGCTAGCGGGAGTCAGGAGACCCAGTACTTC,CSASGSQETQYF
-,11,TRBJ2-5,TRBV15,many,TGTGCCACCGGGCGGCAAGAGACCCAGTACTTC,CATGRQETQYF
TRBD1,17,TRBJ1-2,TRBV4-3,-,TGCGCCAGCAGCCCCTTTAGGACAGGGGAGTTTGGCTATGGCTACACCTTC,CASSPFRTGEFGYGYTF
-,14,TRBJ1-1,TRBV27,few,TGTGCCAGCAGTTTATATGTCGCGGGCACTGAAGCTTTCTTT,CASSLYVAGTEAFF
-,16,TRBJ1-3,TRBV10-3,-,TGTGCCATCAGTGAGTCCGGGAGGGCCTCTGGAAACACCATATATTTT,CAISESGRASGNTIYF
-,15,TRBJ2-3,TRBV7-2,-,TGTGCCAGCAGCTTAAATGGTGGGACTACAGATACGCAGTATTTT,CASSLNGGTTDTQYF
TRBD2,17,TRBJ2-1,TRBV7-9,-,TGTGCCAGCAGCTTGACTAGCGGGACGGCGTCCTACAATGAGCAGTTCTTC,CASSLTSGTASYNEQFF
-,15,TRBJ2-3,TRBV7-3,many,TGTGCCAGCAGTACTTCAGGATCTAGCACAGATACGCAGTATTTT,CASSTSGSSTDTQYF
-,15,TRBJ2-3,TRBV9,many,TGTGCCAGCAGCGTAGGTCCAGGGTACACAGATACGCAGTATTTT,CASSVGPGYTDTQYF
-,11,TRBJ2-3,TRBV4-2,-,TGTGCCAGCAGCCAGGGAGTGACGCAGTATTTT,CASSQGVTQYF
TRBD2,13,TRBJ2-1,TRBV29-1,many,TGCAGCTCCTCGGGGCTAGCGGAGAATGAGCAGTTCTTC,CSSSGLAENEQFF
-,18,TRBJ2-1,TRBV5-5,many,TGTGCCAGCACCAGGTCCGGGGGCCCTTCATACTCCTACAATGAGCAGTTCTTC,CASTRSGGPSYSYNEQFF
-,15,TRBJ2-3,TRBV7-3,-,TGTGCCAGCAGCTTATTGGGCAGAAGCACAGATACGCAGTATTTT,CASSLLGRSTDTQYF
-,14,TRBJ2-1,TRBV29-1,medium-sized,TGCAGCGTTGAAGATAATGTCAGGTACAATGAGCAGTTCTTC,CSVEDNVRYNEQFF
TRBD1,15,TRBJ1-1,TRBV28,-,TGTGCCAGCAGTCCGACAGGGGTCTGGAACACTGAAGCTTTCTTT,CASSPTGVWNTEAFF
-,12,TRBJ2-1,TRBV7-2,few,TGTGCCAGCAGCCCCGACATCGGCGAGCAGTTCTTC,CASSPDIGEQFF
-,15,TRBJ2-1,TRBV25-1,many,TGTGCCAGCAGTGAATGGGGCGGGGCCAACAATGAGCAGTTCTTC,CASSEWGGANNEQFF
-,21,TRBJ1-5,TRBV4-1,-,TGCGCCAGCAGCCAAGATTTTGTCACTGAACTCGGGTTTCAGGACAATCAGCCCCAGCATTTT,CASSQDFVTELGFQDNQPQHF
-,19,TRBJ2-1,TRBV6-2/TRBV6-3,-,TGTGCCAGCACCTACAGTGACATAGACGGCTTTCGTGTCAACAATGAGCAGTTCTTC,CASTYSDIDGFRVNNEQFF
-,16,TRBJ2-1,TRBV12-3/TRBV12-4,few,TGTGCCAGCAGTTTTACTGGACCAAGCTCCTACAATGAGCAGTTCTTC,CASSFTGPSSYNEQFF
-,14,TRBJ2-6,TRBV7-6,-,TGTGCCAGCAGCGAAAACTCTGGGGCCAACGTCCTGACTTTC,CASSENSGANVLTF
TRBD1,15,TRBJ2-2,TRBV4-3,many,TGCGCCAGCAGCCAAACGACAGGGACCACCGGGGAGCTGTTTTTT,CASSQTTGTTGELFF
-,21,TRBJ2-3,TRBV6-1,-,TGTGCCAGCAGTGAATACCCAATACCCAGGCTTAAGAGCTCAGGCACAGATACGCAGTATTTT,CASSEYPIPRLKSSGTDTQYF
TRBD2,16,TRBJ2-2,TRBV9,few,TGTGCCAGCAGCACTGGACTAGCGGGAGGGTCCGGGGAGCTGTTTTTT,CASSTGLAGGSGELFF
TRBD1,14,TRBJ1-3,TRBV12-3/TRBV12-4,many,TGTGCCAGCAGTTTGGGACAGCCGAGAAACACCATATATTTT,CASSLGQPRNTIYF
-,13,TRBJ2-7,TRBV3-1,-,TGTGCCAGCAGCCAAGGCAGGGCCTGGGAGCAGTACTTC,CASSQGRAWEQYF
-,15,TRBJ2-3,TRBV27,-,TGTGCCAGCAGTTTATCGCACGTCGGGGTGGATACGCAGTATTTT,CASSLSHVGVDTQYF
-,12,TRBJ2-1,TRBV29-1,-,TGCAGCGGGGGATGGGGGGACAATGAGCAGTTCTTC,CSGGWGDNEQFF
TRBD2,15,TRBJ2-3,TRBV25-1,-,TGTGCCAGCAGTGAGACTAGCGGGATGAAAGATACGCAGTATTTT,CASSETSGMKDTQYF
-,14,TRBJ2-1,TRBV5-5,-,TGTGCCAGCAGAACTACTGGACAGTACAATGAGCAGTTCTTC,CASRTTGQYNEQFF
-,14,TRBJ1-5,TRBV20-1,once,TGCAGTGCTGGACGGCGGGGGAGCAATCAGCCCCAGCATTTT,CSAGRRGSNQPQHF
-,10,TRBJ1-2,TRBV30,few,TGTGCCTGGGGGATCTATGGCTACACCTTC,CAWGIYGYTF
TRBD1,13,TRBJ2-1,TRBV29-1,many,TGCAGCGCCTCCGGGACAGGCAACAATGAGCAGTTCTTC,CSASGTGNNEQFF
-,14,TRBJ1-1,TRBV20-1,-,TGCAGTGCCAAGACGGGGAAATCGAACACTGAAGCTTTCTTT,CSAKTGKSNTEAFF
-,12,TRBJ2-7,TRBV5-1,many,TGCGCCAGCAGCCTACTTTATGACGAGCAGTACTTC,CASSLLYDEQYF
TRBD2,16,TRBJ2-5,TRBV29-1,few,TGCAGCGCCACCGGACTAGCGGGAGGGGTTTGGGAGACCCAGTACTTC,CSATGLAGGVWETQYF
TRBD1,15,TRBJ2-5,TRBV6-2/TRBV6-3,-,TGTGCCAGCAGGGACAGGGACCCTTACCAAGAGACCCAGTACTTC,CASRDRDPYQETQYF
-,16,TRBJ2-1,TRBV20-1,few,TGCAGTGCTAGGCCCCGCGGGAACAGGCAACACAATGAGCAGTTCTTC,CSARPRGNRQHNEQFF
-,16,TRBJ1-5,TRBV10-3,many,TGTGCCATCAGTGAGTCGGCGGGTTATAGCAATCAGCCCCAGCATTTT,CAISESAGYSNQPQHF
TRBD2,14,TRBJ2-1,TRBV11-3,few,TGTGCCAGCAAAGGTGCGGGAGACGGGAGTGAGCAGTTCTTC,CASKGAGDGSEQFF
-,12,TRBJ1-6,TRBV18,-,TGTGCCAGCTCGCCCAGGGATTCACCCCTCCACTTT,CASSPRDSPLHF
-,15,TRBJ1-1,TRBV5-6,-,TGTGCCAGCAGCTTTTACAGGTCCATGAACACTGAAGCTTTCTTT,CASSFYRSMNTEAFF
TRBD1,14,TRBJ2-7,TRBV12-3/TRBV12-4,many,TGTGCCAGCAGTTTTCAGGGGGATACTTACGAGCAGTACTTC,CASSFQGDTYEQYF
TRBD2,14,TRBJ2-1,TRBV12-3/TRBV12-4,many,TGTGCCAGCACCATAGCGGGAGTGAGTTATGAGCAGTTCTTC,CASTIAGVSYEQFF
TRBD2,17,TRBJ2-3,TRBV20-1,few,TGCAGTGCTAGGACTAGCGCCACAACAGGACCACCAGATACGCAGTATTTT,CSARTSATTGPPDTQYF
-,13,TRBJ2-3,TRBV20-1,-,TGCAGTGCTAGCCCGGGGGGCACAGATACGCAGTATTTT,CSASPGGTDTQYF
TRBD2,19,TRBJ2-7,TRBV6-5,many,TGTGCCAGCAGTTACTTTCCGCCCTACTTAACGGGAGGGCCGCAAGAGCAGTACTTC,CASSYFPPYLTGGPQEQYF
-,13,TRBJ2-1,TRBV4-1,many,TGCGCCAGCAGCCAAACCCAGTGGGATGAGCAGTTCTTC,CASSQTQWDEQFF
-,15,TRBJ2-7,TRBV12-3/TRBV12-4,-,TGTGCCAGCAGTTTAGGGACAGCAATAAACTACGAGCAGTACTTC,CASSLGTAINYEQYF
TRBD1,15,TRBJ2-1,TRBV6-1,-,TGTGCCAGCAGTAAGGACAGGGAGGCCTACAATGAGCAGTTCTTC,CASSKDREAYNEQFF
TRBD2,18,TRBJ2-3,TRBV20-1,few,TGCAGTGCGTCCCGGGGACTAGCGGGGGGGATCAGCACAGATACGCAGTATTTT,CSASRGLAGGISTDTQYF
TRBD1,17,TRBJ1-5,TRBV12-3/TRBV12-4,few,TGTGCCAGCAGTTTCGGACAGGGAGTGAGGGGCAATCAGCCCCAGCATTTT,CASSFGQGVRGNQPQHF
TRBD2,15,TRBJ2-3,TRBV24-1,few,TGTGCCACCAGTGATTTGTTCCGGGAGGTAGATACGCAGTATTTT,CATSDLFREVDTQYF
TRBD2,16,TRBJ2-7,TRBV3-1,few,TGTGCCAGCAGCCAAAAGGGACTAGCGGGAGCCACCCAGCAGTACTTC,CASSQKGLAGATQQYF
-,14,TRBJ1-2,TRBV28,-,TGTGCCAGCAGAAAGACAGGCTTGCAATATGGCTACACCTTC,CASRKTGLQYGYTF